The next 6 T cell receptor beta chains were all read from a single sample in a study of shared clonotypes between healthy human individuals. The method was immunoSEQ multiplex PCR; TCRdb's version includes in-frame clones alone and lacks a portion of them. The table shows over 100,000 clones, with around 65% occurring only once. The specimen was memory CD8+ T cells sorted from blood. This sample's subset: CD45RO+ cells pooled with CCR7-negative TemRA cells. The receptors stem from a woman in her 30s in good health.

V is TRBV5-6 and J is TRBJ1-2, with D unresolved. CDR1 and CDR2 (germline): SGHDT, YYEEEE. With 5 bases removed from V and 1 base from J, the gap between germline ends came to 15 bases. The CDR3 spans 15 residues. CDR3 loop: CASRAADSINYGYTF. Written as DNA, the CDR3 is TGTGCCAGCAGGGCCGCAGATTCAATTAACTATGGCTACACCTTC.

CDR3 amino acids: CASSIRVNQPQHF. The DNA of the CDR3 is TGTGCCAGCAGTATCAGGGTCAATCAGCCCCAGCATTTT. The chain combines TRBV2 with TRBJ1-5; tentatively, D is TRBD1 (5 bases). Germline V gene data show CDR1 as SNHLY and CDR2 as FYNNEI. Trimming removed 5 bases at V and 3 bases at J, with 8 bases between. The CDR3 length is 13 residues.

This CDR3 is CASIKAGGPRGANVLTF. CDR3 nucleotides: TGTGCCAGCATAAAGGCGGGAGGGCCGCGGGGGGCCAACGTCCTGACTTTC. V and J are TRBV28 and TRBJ2-6; 9 bases are a match to TRBD2. The CDR3 is 17 residues long. The V gene's germline CDR1 is MDHEN and CDR2 SYDVKM. Germline trimming cut 7 bases from V and 4 bases from J; bases unmatched to any gene: 11.

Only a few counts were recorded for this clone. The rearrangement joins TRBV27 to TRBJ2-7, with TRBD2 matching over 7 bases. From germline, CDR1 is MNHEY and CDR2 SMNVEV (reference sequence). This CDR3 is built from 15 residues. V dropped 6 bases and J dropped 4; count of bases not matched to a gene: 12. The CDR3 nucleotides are TGTGCCAGCAGCACGAGCGGGAAGGGAAGGTACGAGCAGTACTTC. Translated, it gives CASSTSGKGRYEQYF.

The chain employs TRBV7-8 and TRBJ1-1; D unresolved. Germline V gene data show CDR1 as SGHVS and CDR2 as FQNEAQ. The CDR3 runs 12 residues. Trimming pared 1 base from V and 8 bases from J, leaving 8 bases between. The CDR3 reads CASSLVAREAFF. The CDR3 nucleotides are TGTGCCAGCAGCTTAGTTGCGAGAGAAGCTTTCTTT.

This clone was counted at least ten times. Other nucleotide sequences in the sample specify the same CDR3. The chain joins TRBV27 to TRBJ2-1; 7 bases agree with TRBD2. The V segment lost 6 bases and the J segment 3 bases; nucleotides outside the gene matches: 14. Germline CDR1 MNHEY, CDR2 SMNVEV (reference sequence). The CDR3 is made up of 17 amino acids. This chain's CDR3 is CASSPRWSGEFYNEQFF. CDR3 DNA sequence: TGTGCCAGCAGCCCCCGGTGGAGCGGGGAGTTCTACAATGAGCAGTTCTTC.